The entry below describes one T cell receptor beta chain. The CDR3 totals 13 residues. Trimming pared 4 bases from V and 2 bases from J, leaving 8 bases between. CDR1 and CDR2 (germline): SEHNR, FQNEAQ (reference sequence). Reverse transcription of roughly 0.5 to 1 ug RNA was performed with random hexamers. An immunoSEQ multiplex PCR generated amplified TCR beta CDR3 products spanning 54 Vbeta and 13 Jbeta. One entry per CDR3 protein results from TCRdb running MiXCR on the immunoSEQ multiplex PCR reads. The sample carries fewer than 150,000 distinct CDR3 sequences, over 85% recorded once. Sequencing of TCR beta was undertaken in CD8+ and CD4+ T cells derived from blood. It was negative isolation that provided the CD8+ and CD4+ T cells, whereas TEMRA cells were enriched by FACS. The sample comes from a study of CD8 T cells in Susac syndrome.

The source of this sequence is a human donor in good health. Source material: CD8+ T cells from PBMCs. The chain links TRBV7-9 to TRBJ2-5; D is ambiguous. CDR3 bases: TGTGCCAGCAGCTCGGCCGCGCAAGAGACCCAGTACTTC. This sequence encodes CASSSAAQETQYF.